This T cell receptor (beta chain) was identified in a study of T cells after posttransplantation cyclophosphamide (dated by TCRdb to 2016 to 2017). Background for the entire study: The study tracked T cell repertoire reconstitution by TRB sequencing after myeloablative bone marrow transplantation using posttransplantation cyclophosphamide as GVHD prophylaxis. Blood from all 35 or so PTCy patients with 1-year posttransplant specimens was subjected to TRB sequencing. Antigen receptor sequencing covered samples from some 35 PTCy-treated patients and around 16 of their related bone marrow donors. Because TRA and TRB clonality were tightly correlated in 9 samples, subsequent TCR analyses were focused on TRB only. In 3 patients, TRB sequencing was also performed on up to roughly 3 more blood samples taken 2 to 5.2 years after transplant, and in 4 patients, pretransplant blood was also TRB-sequenced. Public TRB sequences were searched against a database of over 3,500 sequences associated with responses to pathogens, tumor antigens, self-antigens and alloantigens. What the study reported, not specific to this receptor: Across fewer than 50 patients, TRB clonality was highly associated with recipient CMV seropositivity and CMV reactivation, and diversity in PTCy patients was similar to diversity in CNI/methotrexate controls. Donor-recipient similarity was low at 1-2 months but rose over the first year, and later blood repertoires were often dominated by donor CD8+ memory clones. The TRB repertoires of T cells infiltrating skin or the GI tract showed only limited overlap with the TRB repertoires found in blood.

The table lists this clone with many counts. Its antigen has not been determined. Base qualities are not at hand, and no much larger clone is one base apart. The intended sense of this specimen's treatment or condition label: high-dose cyclophosphamide on days +3 and +4 as single-agent GVHD prophylaxis. PTCy patients received busulfan and fludarabine conditioning, a related or unrelated marrow graft, and cyclophosphamide on days +3 and +4. The PTCy-treated patients were drawn from a prospective, multi-institutional clinical trial. Peripheral blood and bone marrow mononuclear cells were isolated by Ficoll-Hypaque density centrifugation and were cryopreserved. Genomic DNA was the input for TRB sequencing, which was run either with the immunoSEQ assay at survey resolution or with the hsTCRB kit. Processing in the source paper ran as follows. Initial read processing used immunoSEQ software, and repertoire analyses used the LymphoSeq R package. Clonality was computed as 1 minus normalized Shannon entropy, and a Gini coefficient was also calculated for each TRB dataset. To infer phenotypes in unsorted samples, TRB sequences from sorted subsets of the recipient or donor were mapped onto the unsorted samples of the same recipient. What TCRdb holds here is the immuneACCESS table cut down to in-frame rearrangements. Part of the clones is not present; checked against another copy, under half of the missing clones reflect an unresolved V gene, and the others are unexplained. That table furnishes V, J and clone size, whereas the DNA furnished D and trimming. The sample features under 20,000 clones, and none is a singleton. Roughly 0.54% of the sample lies in the top ten.

The sequence derives from a female patient younger than 45 who received an allogeneic stem cell transplant from a related donor, was CMV-positive, and had no GVHD. After transplantation, some T cells may belong to the graft donor instead of the recipient. The sequencing used PBMCs, collected after allogeneic stem cell transplant with posttransplant cyclophosphamide.

Read as DNA, the sequence is TGTGCCAGCAGTGGTTACGGGACAGGGAACACCGGGGAGCTGTTTTTT. Its protein reads: CASSGYGTGNTGELFF. The chain is assembled from TRBV6-1 and TRBJ2-2; 8 bases in the middle match TRBD1. The CDR3 covers 16 residues, taking in both the cysteine and the phenylalanine. CDR3 DNA only is kept here, 48 bases in frame from base 1. Germline trimming: 4 bases from V, 1 base from J; junction bases outside gene matches: 5. Reading the germline V gene gives CDR1 MNHNS and CDR2 SASEGT.